A selection of T cell receptor beta chains follows, all from one sample in a study of blood T cell repertoires in COVID-19. TCRdb's copy holds only in-frame clones and misses some; the assay was immunoSEQ multiplex PCR. The table has about 74,000 clones, about 86% seen once; the top ten hold 1.5% to 2.5%. Material: peripheral blood. These receptors all stem from a woman of 80 years or more with active or convalescent COVID-19. CDR3s include the opening cysteine and the closing phenylalanine or tryptophan. Fields, in order: clone size, V gene, J gene, D gene, CDR3 DNA, CDR3 protein. The D gene is left open where the match is weak. The listing skips clone size in some rows; elsewhere it reads once, few, many or a size class.

-,TRBV18,TRBJ2-3,-,TGTGCCAGCTCACCAGGCCTAGCAACAGATACGCAGTATTTT,CASSPGLATDTQYF
once,TRBV21-1,TRBJ2-7,-,TGTGCCAGCACCGTCAGAAGCGGGGTTAGGGACGAGCAGTACTTC,CASTVRSGVRDEQYF
-,TRBV11-3,TRBJ2-2,-,TGTGCCAGCAGCTTAGTTCGCACCGGGGAGCTGTTTTTT,CASSLVRTGELFF
once,TRBV10-1,TRBJ2-1,TRBD1,TGCGCCAGCAGTGAGTCGGACAGGGGGGTCAATGAGCAGTTCTTC,CASSESDRGVNEQFF
-,TRBV18,TRBJ2-2,TRBD2,TGTGCCAGCTCACCATTGGGACTAGCGAAGGCCGGGGAGCTGTTTTTT,CASSPLGLAKAGELFF
-,TRBV9,TRBJ1-2,-,TGTGCCAGCAGCGTAGACGCGGGGGCGCGAGGCTACACCTTC,CASSVDAGARGYTF
few,TRBV7-9,TRBJ2-3,-,TGTGCCAGCAGCTTAGAGCGTAGCGAGACCAGCACAGATACGCAGTATTTT,CASSLERSETSTDTQYF
-,TRBV10-3,TRBJ2-2,-,TGTGCCATCAGTGAGAGCTTGAACAGGGAAGGGTCCGGGGAGCTGTTTTTT,CAISESLNREGSGELFF
-,TRBV9,TRBJ2-2,-,TGTGCCAGCAGCTCCCTCCGGGGGTCCGGGGAGCTGTTTTTT,CASSSLRGSGELFF
-,TRBV5-6,TRBJ1-5,TRBD1,TGTGCCAGCAGCTCGGACAGGGATCAGCCCCAGCATTTT,CASSSDRDQPQHF
once,TRBV12-5,TRBJ2-7,TRBD2,TGTGCTAGTGGTTTGGCCGCCCAGGGAGGGCTCTACGAGCAGTACTTC,CASGLAAQGGLYEQYF
few,TRBV5-1,TRBJ1-2,-,TGCGCCAGCAGCTTGGAGCCTTCCAGGGGCTACACCTTC,CASSLEPSRGYTF
few,TRBV29-1,TRBJ1-2,TRBD1,TGCAGCGTTGACCGGAATGCGGGACAGGGATGGGATGGCTACACCTTC,CSVDRNAGQGWDGYTF
-,TRBV2,TRBJ2-5,-,TGTGCCAGCACCACAAAAGAGACCCAGTACTTC,CASTTKETQYF
-,TRBV12-5,TRBJ1-4,-,TGTGCTAGTGGTTTGGTAAAACGGGGTTTTAATGAAAAACTGTTTTTT,CASGLVKRGFNEKLFF
once,TRBV5-8,TRBJ2-6,-,TGTGCCAGCACCAGGGCGGCTGGGGCCAACGTCCTGACTTTC,CASTRAAGANVLTF
once,TRBV5-8,TRBJ1-2,-,TGTGCCAGCAGCTTACCTACAGGAGCTAACTATGGCTACACCTTC,CASSLPTGANYGYTF
-,TRBV4-2,TRBJ2-3,TRBD2,TGTGCCAGCAGCCAAGATTTTCGACTAGCGACAGATACGCAGTATTTT,CASSQDFRLATDTQYF
-,TRBV9,TRBJ2-1,TRBD2,TGTGCCAGCAGCGTAGGGGCTAGCGGGGCTCTTTACAATGAGCAGTTCTTC,CASSVGASGALYNEQFF
-,TRBV10-3,TRBJ1-4,TRBD1,TGTGCCATCGGGACAGCGAATGAAAAACTGTTTTTT,CAIGTANEKLFF
-,TRBV11-2,TRBJ2-1,-,TGTGCCAGCAGCTTAAGTAACAGCGGGGAGCAGTTCTTC,CASSLSNSGEQFF
-,TRBV7-2,TRBJ1-1,-,TGTGCCAGCAGCTTAGAGGGGTGGGCGGACACTGAAGCTTTCTTT,CASSLEGWADTEAFF
-,TRBV7-2,TRBJ2-7,TRBD2,TGTGCCAGCAGCTCCCCAACTAGCGGACGCTACGAGCAGTACTTC,CASSSPTSGRYEQYF
-,TRBV18,TRBJ1-1,TRBD1,TGTGCCAGCTCACCCTCCGACAGGGCCCACACTGAAGCTTTCTTT,CASSPSDRAHTEAFF
-,TRBV7-9,TRBJ2-7,-,TGTGCCAGCAGCCCCCGACAGTTTACGGGCTCCTACGAGCAGTACTTC,CASSPRQFTGSYEQYF
-,TRBV7-9,TRBJ1-5,TRBD1,TGTGCCAGCAGCTTAGGGACAGGGTACCAGCCCCAGCATTTT,CASSLGTGYQPQHF
-,TRBV28,TRBJ1-5,TRBD1,TGTGCCAGCAGTATGACAGGGCCCGGGAATCAGCCCCAGCATTTT,CASSMTGPGNQPQHF
-,TRBV12-5,TRBJ2-1,-,TGTGCTAGTGGTTTGGTACTAGAAGGTCAGTTCTTC,CASGLVLEGQFF
-,TRBV18,TRBJ1-6,-,TGTGCCAGCTCACCAGCCCTCGGCTCCTATAATTCACCCCTCCACTTT,CASSPALGSYNSPLHF
-,TRBV4-3,TRBJ1-6,-,TGCGCCAGCAGCCAAGATCTGCTTGGGACAACTTATTCACCCCTCCACTTT,CASSQDLLGTTYSPLHF
-,TRBV18,TRBJ1-4,TRBD1,TGTGCCAGCTCGGGACAGGGTGTGGCTGAAAAACTGTTTTTT,CASSGQGVAEKLFF
-,TRBV27,TRBJ1-2,-,TGTGCCAGCAGTTTATCAGGAGGAGGCTATGGCTACACCTTC,CASSLSGGGYGYTF
-,TRBV29-1,TRBJ1-2,TRBD1,TGCAGCGTTGGGACAGGACTTGGCTACACCTTC,CSVGTGLGYTF
-,TRBV7-2,TRBJ2-3,-,TGTGCCAGCAGCTTAGGGGCGGCGGGCCGTAGCACAGATACGCAGTATTTT,CASSLGAAGRSTDTQYF
-,TRBV10-3,TRBJ1-6,-,TGTGCCATAACTCCCTCCGCCAGGGATAATTCACCCCTCCACTTT,CAITPSARDNSPLHF
once,TRBV2,TRBJ2-3,TRBD2,TGTGCCAGCAGTACTAGCGGGAGGGATACGCAGTATTTT,CASSTSGRDTQYF
-,TRBV2,TRBJ1-1,-,TGTGCCAGCAACAGAGCTTCTGAAGCTTTCTTT,CASNRASEAFF